This T cell receptor beta chain was recorded in a study of T cell changes during pregnancy in multiple sclerosis. The method was immunoSEQ multiplex PCR; TCRdb's version includes in-frame clones alone and lacks a portion of them. The data show around 50,000 clones, with 85% to 90% seen just once and 1.9% held by the top ten. The germline V gene has CDR1 SNHLY and CDR2 FYNNEI. This CDR3 region has 14 residues. The sequencing here drew on peripheral blood, taken in the first trimester of pregnancy. The chain employs TRBV2 and TRBJ2-5; the match to TRBD1 covers 8 bases. Judging by the DNA end, TRBJ2-7 fits better; the J call may be wrong. The source of this sequence is a female donor with multiple sclerosis, enrolled in a pregnancy study. The CDR3 loop reads CASRRQGNSYEQYF. DNA for the CDR3: TGTGCCAGCAGACGACAGGGGAACTCCTACGAGCAGTACTTC.